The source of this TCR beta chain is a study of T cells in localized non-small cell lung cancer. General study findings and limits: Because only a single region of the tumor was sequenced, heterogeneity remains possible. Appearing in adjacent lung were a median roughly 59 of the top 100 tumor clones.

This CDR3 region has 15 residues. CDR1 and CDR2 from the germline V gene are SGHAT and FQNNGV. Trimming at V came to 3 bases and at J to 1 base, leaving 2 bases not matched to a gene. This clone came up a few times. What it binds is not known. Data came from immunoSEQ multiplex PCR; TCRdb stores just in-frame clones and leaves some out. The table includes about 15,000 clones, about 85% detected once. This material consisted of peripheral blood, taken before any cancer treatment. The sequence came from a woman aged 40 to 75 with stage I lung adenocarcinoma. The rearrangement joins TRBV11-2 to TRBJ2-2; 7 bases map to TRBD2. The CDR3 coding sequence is TGTGCCAGCAGCTTTATAGCGGGGAACACCGGGGAGCTGTTTTTT. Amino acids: CASSFIAGNTGELFF. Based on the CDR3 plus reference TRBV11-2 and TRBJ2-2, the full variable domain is EAGVAQSPRYKIIEKRQSVAFWCNPISGHATLYWYQQILGQGPKLLIQFQNNGVVDDSQLPKDRFSAERLKGVDSTLKIQPAKLEDSAVYLCASSFIAGNTGELFFGEGSRLTVL.